The 27 T cell receptor beta chains in this list originate from one sample, sequenced in a study of T cells after yellow fever vaccination. From the 5' RACE reads, TCRdb called clonotypes with MiXCR, one entry per CDR3 protein. This sample carries 150,000 to 200,000 distinct CDR3 sequences, 6.5% to 8.5% of them seen once, and the ten largest clones take roughly 2.5%. Sequenced material: CD4+ T cells sorted from PBMCs, taken around 5 days after the first yellow fever vaccination. The receptors here all came from a man aged 18-30 years who received the YFV17D yellow fever vaccine.

The sample holds many counts of this clonotype. This chain joins TRBV20-1 and TRBJ2-2, with D maybe TRBD2 (5 bases). CDR1 is DFQATT, CDR2 SNEGSKA, per germline (reference sequence). The V end lost 5 bases, the J end lost 5 bases, and 15 bases lay between the germline ends. This CDR3 region has 14 residues. CDR3 DNA: TGCAGTGCTCCCGGGATCGCGCGGACCGGGGAGCTGTTTTTT. It translates to CSAPGIARTGELFF.

This clonotype was found a few times. No conserved phenylalanine or tryptophan is present at the end of the CDR3, so a read error is the likely explanation. The DNA is omitted, as the CDR3 cannot be located on it reliably, and the CDR3 follows TCRdb's listing. The rearrangement uses TRBV30 and TRBJ2-1; the table's D gene call, TRBD2, was not cross checked with the DNA. The germline gives CDR1 GTSNPN, CDR2 SVGIG (reference sequence). The CDR3 has 15 amino acids, counting both end residues. CDR3 sequence: CAWSVQRGGLAPVSI.

V and J are TRBV20-1 and TRBJ2-2; 9 bases are shared with TRBD2. Unmatched junction bases numbered 8, after V lost 3 bases and J lost 0 bases. Germline assignment: CDR1 DFQATT and CDR2 SNEGSKA (reference sequence). The CDR3 length is 17 residues. CDR3 residues: CSASRLAEFANTGELFF. CDR3 nucleotide sequence: TGCAGTGCTAGCAGACTAGCGGAGTTCGCGAACACCGGGGAGCTGTTTTTT.

This clonotype showed up many times. The rearrangement uses TRBV3-1 and TRBJ2-3, with TRBD2 as a possible D gene (5 bases). Trimming left V 4 bases short and J 2 bases short, with 10 bases between. This CDR3 contains 14 residues. Germline loops: CDR1 LGHDT, CDR2 YNNKEL (reference sequence). The CDR3 bases are TGTGCCAGCAGCCCGGGATCCATCACAGATACGCAGTATTTT. Encoded protein: CASSPGSITDTQYF.

This clonotype has more than one count but fewer than ten. The DNA is omitted, as the CDR3 cannot be located on it reliably, and the CDR3 follows TCRdb's listing. This chain connects TRBV12-3 or TRBV12-4 to TRBJ1-2; the table's D call, TRBD1, has no DNA check behind it. The CDR3 is 14 residues long, counting both termini. The CDR3 is CASSSSGQSYGYTF.

There are many counts of this clonotype. The V and J genes are TRBV12-3 or TRBV12-4 and TRBJ1-2; D is unresolved. Trimming cost V 5 bases and J 6 bases, with 19 bases left between them. The CDR3 is 15 residues long. The CDR3 DNA is TGTGCCAGCAGTCGTCGTAGGTCGTGGGGTGATGGCTACACCTTC. Its translation: CASSRRRSWGDGYTF.

This clonotype was seen only a few times. The chain combines TRBV15 with TRBJ1-1; D remains unclear. The CDR3 contains 14 residues. CDR1 and CDR2 (germline): LNHNV, YYDKDF (reference sequence). Between the trimmed V and J ends, which lost 4 bases and 0 bases, there was a span of 9 bases. CDR3 DNA: TGTGCCACCAGCACAAGTTGGATGAACACTGAAGCTTTCTTT. Protein sequence: CATSTSWMNTEAFF.

The chain has TRBV4-3 and TRBJ2-5, with 12 nucleotides matching TRBD2. The germline CDR1 and CDR2 sequences are LGHNA and YSLEER. The CDR3 contains 18 residues. With V trimmed by 1 base and J by 1 base, 7 bases remained unmatched. The CDR3 sequence: CASSQGASGGAPQETQYF. In DNA form, the CDR3 reads TGCGCCAGCAGCCAAGGGGCTAGCGGGGGGGCCCCCCAAGAGACCCAGTACTTC.

This clonotype has ten or more counts. The gene calls are TRBV11-3 and TRBJ2-3, with 12 bases fitting TRBD2. The CDR3 loop spans 17 amino acids. The germline gives CDR1 SGHNT, CDR2 YENEEA. Trimming removed 3 bases from V and 0 bases from J; junction bases left unmatched: 4. The CDR3: CASSFASGGASTDTQYF. CDR3 in DNA: TGTGCCAGCAGCTTTGCTAGCGGGGGGGCTAGCACAGATACGCAGTATTTT.

On this clonotype: A much larger clonotype is one base distant, so this may be a read error. The chain has TRBV6-1 and TRBJ1-2; maybe TRBD1 (5 bases). This CDR3 has 13 residues. Deletions cut 6 bases from V and 2 bases from J, with 10 bases between. Germline-derived CDR1 and CDR2 are MNHNS and SASEGT. The DNA for the CDR3 is TGTGCCAGCAGCCGCGGGGCGAACTATGGCTACACCTTC. Its protein product is CASSRGANYGYTF.

Only a few counts were recorded for this clonotype. This chain uses TRBV3-1 with TRBJ2-1; D may be TRBD2 (6 bases). Trimming took off 4 bases at V and 9 bases at J, with 13 bases between the two ends. Germline CDR1 and CDR2: LGHDT and YNNKEL (reference sequence). This CDR3 is built from 13 residues. CDR3 DNA sequence: TGTGCCAGCAGCCTCAGCGGGTGTGGTGAGCAGTTCTTC. This gives the protein CASSLSGCGEQFF.

The V gene is TRBV7-1, the J gene TRBJ2-1; the D is unclear. TRBV7-1 is placed among ORFs of uncertain function. V was clipped by 3 bases and J by 5 bases, with 14 bases between them. This CDR3 has 15 amino acids. The CDR3 coding sequence is TGTGCCAGCAGCTCCACCGGTGGTGGGCACAATGAGCAGTTCTTC. This codes for CASSSTGGGHNEQFF.

This chain uses TRBV28 with TRBJ2-4, with D possibly TRBD1 on 5 matching bases. With 7 bases removed from V and 5 bases from J, the gap between germline ends came to 9 bases. Germline V gene sequence: CDR1 MDHEN, CDR2 SYDVKM. This CDR3 contains 12 residues. CDR3 DNA: TGTGCCAGCAAGACACAGGAAAACATTCAGTACTTC. It translates to CASKTQENIQYF.

This rearrangement joins TRBV16 to TRBJ2-3, with a possible D match to TRBD1 (6 bases). The CDR3 covers 19 residues. With 3 bases removed from V and 1 base from J, the gap between germline ends came to 23 bases. The germline CDR1 and CDR2 sequences are KGHSY and FQNENV. CDR3 amino acids: CASSQGISAGALGTDTQYF. The CDR3 DNA follows: TGTGCCAGCAGCCAGGGCATCTCGGCAGGGGCCCTTGGCACAGATACGCAGTATTTT.

This clonotype has a count of ten or more. This chain joins TRBV7-2 and TRBJ1-1; D is ambiguous. Germline V lookup: CDR1 SGHTA, CDR2 FQGNSA. V dropped 2 bases and J dropped 4 bases, with 8 bases sitting between them. This CDR3 contains 13 residues. DNA of the CDR3: TGTGCCAGCAGCTTAAGGGTGTTCACTGAAGCTTTCTTT. Residues: CASSLRVFTEAFF.

In its sample, this clonotype was seen many times. V and J are TRBV5-5 and TRBJ2-5, with D uncertain. CDR1 and CDR2 (germline): SGHKS, YYEKEE (reference sequence). The CDR3 is 14 residues long. V shed 6 bases and J shed 0 bases, with 12 bases lying between them. CDR3 region: CASIAQLYQETQYF. CDR3 coding DNA: TGTGCCAGCATAGCCCAGTTGTACCAAGAGACCCAGTACTTC.

The chain carries TRBV6-2 or TRBV6-3 and TRBJ1-2, with 8 nucleotides matching TRBD1. Germline trimming cut 3 bases from V and 6 bases from J; bases unmatched to any gene: 6. Germline CDR1 is MNHEY and CDR2 is SVGEGT. The CDR3 covers 14 residues. The DNA of the CDR3 is TGTGCCAGCAGTTATTGGGGACAGGCAAATGGCTACACCTTC. Translation: CASSYWGQANGYTF.

This clonotype was seen more than once but under ten times. The chain uses TRBV7-9 and TRBJ1-2; D might be TRBD1 (6 bases). The CDR3 totals 15 residues. Trimming pared 5 bases from V and 5 bases from J, leaving 18 bases between. Germline assignment: CDR1 SEHNR and CDR2 FQNEAQ (reference sequence). CDR3 nucleotides: TGTGCCAGCAGCCCCCCGACAGGATACACTTATGGCTACACCTTC. Amino acids: CASSPPTGYTYGYTF. Filled out from reference TRBV7-9 and TRBJ1-2, the complete variable domain reads DTGVSQNPRHKITKRGQNVTFRCDPISEHNRLYWYRQTLGQGPEFLTYFQNEAQLEKSRLLSDRFSAERPKGSFSTLEIQRTEQGDSAMYLCASSPPTGYTYGYTFGSGTRLTVV.

This clonotype was seen many times. The genes are TRBV7-2 and TRBJ2-2, with 8 bases aligning to TRBD1. The trim removed 5 bases at V and 4 bases at J, leaving 6 bases unmatched. The CDR3 is made up of 15 amino acids. CDR1 and CDR2 from the germline V gene are SGHTA and FQGNSA. CDR3 sequence reads: CASSQTGAGTGELFF. In nucleotides, the CDR3 is TGTGCCAGCAGCCAGACAGGGGCGGGCACCGGGGAGCTGTTTTTT.

This clonotype was observed many times. This chain links TRBV5-1 with TRBJ1-2; D is uncertain. With 0 bases removed from V and 3 bases from J, the gap between germline ends came to 9 bases. The CDR3 is 14 amino acids. The germline V gene has CDR1 SGHRS and CDR2 YFSETQ. In DNA form, the CDR3 reads TGCGCCAGCAGCTTGGCCGGCTTTGACTATGGCTACACCTTC. Its protein product is CASSLAGFDYGYTF.

This clonotype was observed many times. The rearrangement uses TRBV7-9 and TRBJ1-1; D gene ambiguous. Trimming removed 1 base at V and 8 bases at J, with 14 bases between. CDR3 size: 14 residues. Germline loops: CDR1 SEHNR, CDR2 FQNEAQ (reference sequence). The CDR3 DNA reads TGTGCCAGCAGCTTAGGTCCCCACCTGACCGAAGCTTTCTTT. This translates into CASSLGPHLTEAFF.

This clonotype was seen many times. V and J are TRBV5-6 and TRBJ2-5; weak D call: TRBD2 (5 bases). V lost 1 base, J lost 7 bases, and 14 bases lay in between. The CDR3 runs 14 residues. The germline V gene has CDR1 SGHDT and CDR2 YYEEEE. CDR3 DNA: TGTGCCAGCAGCTTGCGAACTCCCGGAGGGACCCAGTACTTC. Encoded protein: CASSLRTPGGTQYF.

This clonotype came up many times. The CDR3 here is CASSQDGRTDTQYF. The CDR3 coding sequence is TGCGCCAGCAGCCAAGATGGGAGGACAGATACGCAGTATTTT. The V gene is TRBV4-1, the J gene TRBJ2-3; perhaps TRBD2 as D (6 bases). V lost 0 bases and J 3 bases, leaving 7 bases between the germline ends. CDR3 length: 14 residues. Germline-derived CDR1 and CDR2 are MGHRA and YSYEKL.

This clonotype was observed many times. The chain links TRBV11-2 to TRBJ1-4; D unclear. This CDR3 has 13 residues. With 1 base removed from V and 7 bases from J, the gap between germline ends came to 7 bases. Germline CDR1 SGHAT, CDR2 FQNNGV. The DNA for the CDR3 is TGTGCCAGCAGCTTAGTAGGCGGTGAAAAACTGTTTTTT. Translated: CASSLVGGEKLFF.

This clonotype appeared many times. The genes are TRBV29-1 and TRBJ2-2; 8 positions agree with TRBD1. V lost 6 bases, J lost 4 bases, and 7 bases stayed unmatched. The CDR3 contains 14 residues. Germline lookup yields CDR1 SQVTM and CDR2 ANQGSEA. CDR3 sequence: CSVRQGSGTGELFF. The CDR3 DNA sequence: TGCAGCGTGAGACAGGGGTCGGGCACCGGGGAGCTGTTTTTT.

This clonotype occurred many times. This rearrangement joins TRBV20-1 to TRBJ2-1; 9 nucleotides match TRBD2. V lost 6 bases and J lost 3; bases outside the gene matches: 12. The CDR3 consists of 16 residues. Germline CDR1 is DFQATT and CDR2 is SNEGSKA (reference sequence). CDR3 protein: CSAAKPLAGDYNEQFF. The CDR3 nucleotides read TGCAGTGCGGCCAAACCATTAGCGGGGGACTACAATGAGCAGTTCTTC.

This clonotype was seen a handful of times. V gene TRBV27 combines with J gene TRBJ1-1; the D gene is possibly TRBD1 (5 bases). The CDR3 has 13 residues. V was pared by 2 bases and J by 1 base, with 5 bases between. Per germline, CDR1 MNHEY and CDR2 SMNVEV (reference sequence). CDR3 sequence (DNA): TGTGCCAGCAGTTTAGGGACGAACACTGAAGCTTTCTTT. It yields the protein CASSLGTNTEAFF.